The 24 T cell receptor beta chains in this list originate from one sample, sequenced in a study of T cells in Graves' hyperthyroidism and ophthalmopathy. Amplified TCR beta CDR3 regions derived from RNA transcripts. The TCR CDR3 first-round RT-PCR relied on the HTBI primer set. From the multiplex PCR reads, TCRdb called clonotypes with MiXCR, one entry per CDR3 protein. The table shows under 400,000 distinct CDR3 sequences, with 15% to 20% occurring only once. The sequenced material came from blood. The receptors stem from a woman in her 40s with Graves' ophthalmopathy.

The sample holds many counts of this clonotype. A much larger clone lies a single base off, so this may be a read error. The missing conserved phenylalanine or tryptophan at the end of this CDR3 makes a read error likely. The gene calls are TRBV28 and TRBJ2-7; D unresolved. The CDR3 has 14 residues. Germline-derived CDR1 and CDR2 are MDHEN and SYDVKM. The CDR3 region has the DNA TGTGCCAGCAATTTAGTCGACACCTCCTACGAGCAGTACCTC. Translated, it gives CASNLVDTSYEQYL.

This clonotype was seen at least ten times. No conserved phenylalanine or tryptophan is present at the end of the CDR3, so a read error is the likely explanation. The limits of the CDR3 on the DNA are not certain, so only TCRdb's listed CDR3 is given. This sequence joins TRBV6-5 and TRBJ2-7; TRBD2 is taken as the D call from the table, unchecked against the DNA. The V gene's germline CDR1 is MNHEY and CDR2 SVGAGI. The CDR3 totals 13 residues, both ends included. The CDR3 protein is CASTYFRTSGRSA.

Many counts were recorded for this clonotype. The chain has TRBV13 and TRBJ2-7; 7 nucleotides match TRBD2. CDR1 is PRHDT and CDR2 is FYEKMQ in the germline V gene (reference sequence). V trimming: 5 bases; J trimming: 3 bases; junction bases outside the gene matches: 25. The CDR3 is 20 amino acids. The DNA of the CDR3 is TGTGCCAGCAGCCGACCTAAATACCAGATCAGTGGCGGGAGTCTCTACGAGCAGTACTTC. Translating gives CASSRPKYQISGGSLYEQYF.

This clonotype has at least ten counts. The chain carries TRBV29-1 and TRBJ1-5; D is unresolved. The CDR3 consists of 14 residues. CDR1 and CDR2 (germline): SQVTM, ANQGSEA. Trimming took off 7 bases at V and 2 bases at J, with 15 bases between the two ends. DNA for the CDR3: TGCAGCGCTCGACTGTCCACCGGCAATCAGCCCCAGCATTTT. Protein: CSARLSTGNQPQHF.

This clonotype came up many times. The genes are TRBV7-9 and TRBJ2-7; D unresolved. The CDR3 is 12 residues long. Trimming stripped 7 bases from V and 3 bases from J, with 10 bases between. CDR1 SEHNR and CDR2 FQNEAQ come from the germline V gene (reference sequence). CDR3 region: CASIPQVYEQYF. Written as DNA, the CDR3 is TGTGCCAGCATCCCTCAGGTCTACGAGCAGTACTTC.

In this sample, this clonotype turned up a few times. The J gene is TRBJ2-1, the V gene TRBV28; 9 bases align to TRBD2. CDR3 length equals 15 residues. Germline CDR1 is MDHEN and CDR2 is SYDVKM. V lost 6 bases and J lost 2; bases outside the gene matches: 5. CDR3 DNA sequence: TGTGCCAGCAGGTCCGGGACTAGCACCTACAATGAGCAGTTCTTC. This translates into CASRSGTSTYNEQFF.

This chain links TRBV28 with TRBJ1-2; D gene uncertain. The V gene's germline CDR1 is MDHEN and CDR2 SYDVKM. The V gene lost 5 bases and the J gene lost 3 bases, with 13 bases spanning the gap. The length of the CDR3 is 14 residues. CDR3: CASSPPGRDYGYTF. The CDR3 DNA is TGTGCCAGCAGTCCGCCGGGTCGAGACTATGGCTACACCTTC.

The chain couples TRBV28 to TRBJ1-2; D unclear. The CDR3 runs to 14 residues. Trimming stripped 3 bases from V and 5 bases from J, with 13 bases between. Germline CDR1 is MDHEN and CDR2 is SYDVKM. This CDR3 reads CASSFEEQYYGYTF. The CDR3 DNA is TGTGCCAGCAGTTTTGAGGAACAATATTATGGCTACACCTTC.

This clonotype was detected ten times or more. The DNA of the CDR3 is TGCAGCGTGGACCGGGACGGGCAAGAGACCCAGTACTTC. It codes for CSVDRDGQETQYF. V usage is TRBV29-1 and J usage is TRBJ2-5; D might be TRBD1 or TRBD2, each matching 5 bases. V lost 6 bases, J lost 2 bases, and 13 bases lay in between. CDR3 size: 13 residues. Looked up from germline, CDR1 is SQVTM and CDR2 is ANQGSEA.

This clonotype was recorded at least ten times. The chain has TRBV7-9 and TRBJ1-1; the D is unclear. V was clipped by 1 base and J by 4 bases, with 4 bases between them. CDR1 and CDR2 from the germline V gene are SEHNR and FQNEAQ (reference sequence). This CDR3 has 12 residues. The chain's CDR3 is CASSLGPTEAFF. DNA for the CDR3: TGTGCCAGCAGCTTAGGGCCCACTGAAGCTTTCTTT.

This clonotype was seen many times. The V gene is TRBV28, the J gene TRBJ2-5; 9 bases align to TRBD2. With V trimmed by 5 bases and J by 5 bases, 18 bases remained unmatched. Germline V gives CDR1 MDHEN, CDR2 SYDVKM. This CDR3 is built from 18 residues. CDR3 DNA sequence: TGTGCCAGCAGTCCCCAACTTAGCGGGAGCGGTAGGGGGGAGACCCAGTACTTC. Translation: CASSPQLSGSGRGETQYF. The variable domain in full, with the rest retrieved from reference TRBV28 and TRBJ2-5, is DVKVTQSSRYLVKRTGEKVFLECVQDMDHENMFWYRQDPGLGLRLIYFSYDVKMKEKGDIPEGYSVSREKKERFSLILESASTNQTSMYLCASSPQLSGSGRGETQYFGPGTRLLVL.

This clonotype was seen at least ten times. V gene TRBV5-6 combines with J gene TRBJ2-7; no firm D call. The ends were cut back, 1 base at V and 5 bases at J, with 13 bases in the middle. Germline V lookup: CDR1 SGHDT, CDR2 YYEEEE. CDR3 length equals 14 residues. CDR3: CASSLKREAHEQYF. CDR3 DNA sequence: TGTGCCAGCAGCTTGAAAAGGGAAGCCCACGAGCAGTACTTC.

The rearrangement joins TRBV12-3 or TRBV12-4 to TRBJ1-2, with TRBD1 matching 7 bases. This CDR3 is 14 amino acids long. V trimming: 4 bases; J trimming: 3 bases; junction bases outside the gene matches: 5. CDR3: CASSSTGLYYGYTF. The CDR3 nucleotides are TGTGCCAGCAGTTCGACAGGGCTCTACTATGGCTACACCTTC.

This clonotype was found many times. The chain has TRBV7-2 and TRBJ2-7; the D is unclear. This CDR3 region has 13 residues. Trimming cost V 5 bases and J 6 bases, with 14 bases left between them. Looked up from germline, CDR1 is SGHTA and CDR2 is FQGNSA. CDR3: CASSAGRVGEQYF. The CDR3 bases are TGTGCCAGCAGCGCCGGTAGGGTCGGCGAGCAGTACTTC.

This rearrangement joins TRBV28 to TRBJ1-5, with D perhaps TRBD1 (5 bases). The V end lost 6 bases, the J end lost 1 base, and 16 bases lay between the germline ends. The length of the CDR3 is 16 residues. CDR1 is MDHEN, CDR2 SYDVKM, per germline. The CDR3 reads CASSSPGGGSNQPQHF. CDR3 bases: TGTGCCAGCAGCTCCCCCGGGGGTGGCAGCAATCAGCCCCAGCATTTT.

This clonotype was seen repeatedly, ten times or more. The chain employs TRBV27 and TRBJ2-6; D unresolved. Per germline, CDR1 MNHEY and CDR2 SMNVEV (reference sequence). The ends were cut back, 4 bases at V and 0 bases at J, with 13 bases in the middle. The CDR3 is made up of 17 amino acids. The CDR3 DNA follows: TGTGCCAGCAGTTCCCAACTCCAGAGCTCTGGGGCCAACGTCCTGACTTTC. The encoded protein is CASSSQLQSSGANVLTF.

The rearrangement uses TRBV6-5 and TRBJ1-1, with D hard to call. The V end was cut by 4 bases, the J end by 8 bases, with 14 bases between. CDR1 and CDR2 from the germline V gene are MNHEY and SVGAGI. This CDR3 region has 13 residues. The CDR3 region has the DNA TGTGCCAGCAGTTTGGGTAGGTCAGTCGAAGCTTTCTTT. Its protein is CASSLGRSVEAFF.

This clonotype was counted many times. The chain links TRBV19 to TRBJ1-5; D not resolved. V was cut by 3 bases and J by 2 bases, with 8 bases left in between. This CDR3 contains 14 residues. CDR1 and CDR2 from the germline V gene are LNHDA and SQIVND (reference sequence). The CDR3 reads CASSIKLGNQPQHF. In DNA, the CDR3 is TGTGCCAGTAGTATCAAATTGGGCAATCAGCCCCAGCATTTT.

This chain connects TRBV4-3 to TRBJ2-2; 13 bases are a match to TRBD2. Trimming at V came to 4 bases and at J to 2 bases, leaving 4 bases not matched to a gene. Germline loops: CDR1 LGHNA, CDR2 YSLEER. CDR3 length: 17 residues. CDR3 in amino acids: CASSPGTSGINTGELFF. The CDR3 DNA is TGCGCCAGCAGCCCTGGGACTAGCGGGATAAACACCGGGGAGCTGTTTTTT.

In its sample, this clonotype was seen once. V and J are TRBV29-1 and TRBJ1-1; D ambiguous. The CDR3 consists of 13 residues. The V gene's germline CDR1 is SQVTM and CDR2 ANQGSEA. Deletions cut 3 bases from V and 5 bases from J, with 13 bases between. The CDR3 nucleotides read TGCAGCGTTGATGTCTTTATGGGGACTGAAGCTTTCTTT. Translating it yields CSVDVFMGTEAFF.

At least ten counts were recorded for this clonotype. The chain carries TRBV28 and TRBJ2-5; TRBD1 matches 8 bases. The junction had 12 bases not matched to a gene; V was cut back by 5 bases and J by 4 bases. The V gene's germline CDR1 is MDHEN and CDR2 SYDVKM. The CDR3 totals 16 residues. Written as DNA, the CDR3 is TGTGCCAGCAGTCCTTCTAGGACAGGGCGGGGAGAGACCCAGTACTTC. It yields the protein CASSPSRTGRGETQYF.

This clonotype was counted at least ten times. The chain joins TRBV13 to TRBJ1-1, with 8 bases aligning to TRBD1. Trimming removed 5 bases from V and 0 bases from J; junction bases left unmatched: 8. This CDR3 contains 16 residues. Germline CDR1 is PRHDT and CDR2 is FYEKMQ (reference sequence). CDR3 in amino acids: CASSSKYRGMNTEAFF. In DNA, the CDR3 is TGTGCCAGCAGCAGTAAGTACAGGGGGATGAACACTGAAGCTTTCTTT.

This clonotype showed up many times. The chain joins TRBV6-2 or TRBV6-3 to TRBJ2-7, with D possibly matching TRBD1 (5 bases). CDR3 length: 12 amino acids. Trimming removed 5 bases from V and 4 bases from J, with 9 bases in between. The germline V gene has CDR1 MNHEY and CDR2 SVGEGT. CDR3 coding DNA: TGTGCCAGCAGTAAGGGGCGTTACGAGCAGTACTTC. It is translated as CASSKGRYEQYF.

The J gene is TRBJ2-1, the V gene TRBV6-2 or TRBV6-3, with 10 bases fitting TRBD2. The CDR3 totals 14 residues. Germline V gene sequence: CDR1 MNHEY, CDR2 SVGEGT. The V gene end was trimmed by 7 bases and the J gene end by 6 bases; junction bases not matched to a gene: 6. The CDR3: CASNRLAGANEQFF. CDR3 DNA sequence: TGTGCCAGCAACCGGCTAGCGGGAGCCAATGAGCAGTTCTTC.